Each of the 30 T cell receptor beta chains below was sequenced from the same sample in a study of control samples from healthy donors and cancer patients. Repertoires were generated with immunoSEQ multiplex PCR, while TCRdb's copy carries only in-frame clones and drops some. This sample yields 170,000 or so clones, of which approximately 94% are seen a single time; over 1.3% belongs to the top ten. The specimen was blood. Receptor source: a woman in her late teens or twenties in good health.

This clone was seen a single time. V is TRBV4-1 and J is TRBJ1-5; D is possibly TRBD1 (5 bases). CDR1 MGHRA and CDR2 YSYEKL come from the germline V gene. The CDR3 extends over 17 amino acids. The V end was cut by 1 base, the J end by 6 bases, with 19 bases between. CDR3 residues: CASSQVTVSGQGQPQHF. As DNA, the CDR3 is TGCGCCAGCAGCCAAGTAACTGTGTCGGGGCAGGGTCAGCCCCAGCATTTT.

The chain couples TRBV9 to TRBJ2-7; 7 positions agree with TRBD1. CDR1 SGDLS and CDR2 YYNGEE come from the germline V gene. This CDR3 has 13 amino acids. The ends lost 4 bases at V and 3 bases at J; junction bases unmatched: 4. The CDR3 DNA reads TGTGCCAGCAGCCCACGGGACAGCTACGAGCAGTACTTC. This gives the protein CASSPRDSYEQYF.

This chain joins TRBV19 and TRBJ1-4, with D uncertain. The CDR3 covers 15 residues. From germline, CDR1 is LNHDA and CDR2 SQIVND (reference sequence). The V end lost 3 bases, the J end lost 5 bases, and 13 bases lay between the germline ends. The CDR3 coding sequence is TGTGCCAGTAGTATCAAACCCTACCCGAATGAAAAACTGTTTTTT. Translation: CASSIKPYPNEKLFF.

J is TRBJ2-7 and V is TRBV27; no definite D call. This CDR3 is 10 amino acids long. Germline CDR1 and CDR2: MNHEY and SMNVEV (reference sequence). V was trimmed by 4 bases and J by 10 bases, leaving 8 bases between them. The CDR3 sequence: CASSSTYQYF. CDR3 DNA sequence: TGTGCCAGCAGTTCGACTTATCAGTACTTC.

V usage is TRBV11-3 and J usage is TRBJ1-1, with D tentatively TRBD1 (6 bases). This CDR3 spans 15 amino acids. CDR1 and CDR2 from the germline V gene are SGHNT and YENEEA. The V end lost 3 bases, the J end lost 3 bases, and 14 bases lay between the germline ends. CDR3 sequence: CASSLRGSEYTEAFF. The CDR3, as DNA: TGTGCCAGCAGCTTGAGGGGGAGTGAGTACACTGAAGCTTTCTTT.

The chain links TRBV5-4 to TRBJ2-7; D is uncertain. With 3 bases removed from V and 2 bases from J, the gap between germline ends came to 6 bases. The germline CDR1 and CDR2 sequences are SGHNT and YYREEE (reference sequence). The CDR3 covers 12 residues. CDR3 amino acids: CASSSNPYEQYF. As DNA, the CDR3 is TGTGCCAGCAGCTCCAATCCCTACGAGCAGTACTTC. The full variable domain, rest sourced from reference TRBV5-4 and TRBJ2-7, is ETGVTQSPTHLIKTRGQQVTLRCSSQSGHNTVSWYQQALGQGPQFIFQYYREEENGRGNFPPRFSGLQFPNYSSELNVNALELDDSALYLCASSSNPYEQYFGPGTRLTVT.

The chain employs TRBV3-1 (or the pseudogene TRBV3-2) and TRBJ2-7, with D perhaps matching TRBD2 (6 bases). Germline V gene lookup returns CDR1 LGHDT and CDR2 YNNKEL (reference sequence). The CDR3 consists of 16 residues. The V end was cut by 9 bases, the J end by 2 bases, with 23 bases between. CDR3 sequence reads: CARLELLAVHTYEQYF. In nucleotides, the CDR3 is TGTGCCAGACTCGAACTTTTAGCGGTCCATACCTACGAGCAGTACTTC.

The gene calls are TRBV5-6 and TRBJ1-2; D perhaps matches TRBD1 (5 bases). Trimming removed 1 base at V and 2 bases at J, with 6 bases between. The CDR3 sequence is 13 residues long. Germline-derived CDR1 and CDR2 are SGHDT and YYEEEE. CDR3 residues: CASSLWTNYGYTF. CDR3 sequence (DNA): TGTGCCAGCAGCTTGTGGACAAACTATGGCTACACCTTC.

In DNA, the CDR3 is TGCGCCAGCAGCTTGGAGGGGGCAGGGGGCGTTGGATCCTACGAGCAGTACTTC. Its translation: CASSLEGAGGVGSYEQYF. The chain couples TRBV5-1 to TRBJ2-7; TRBD1 agrees at 8 bases. V lost 0 bases, J lost 1 base, and 12 bases stayed unmatched. The CDR3 is made up of 18 amino acids. Per the germline V gene, CDR1 is SGHRS and CDR2 is YFSETQ.

This chain uses TRBV12-3 or TRBV12-4 with TRBJ1-1, with 7 bases identical to TRBD1. The CDR3 length is 13 residues. The V segment lost 9 bases and the J segment 7 bases; nucleotides outside the gene matches: 11. The CDR3 is CASTQTGQREAFF. CDR3 coding DNA: TGTGCCAGTACCCAGACAGGGCAACGTGAAGCTTTCTTT.

Written as DNA, the CDR3 is TGTGCCAGCAGTAGAATGGGAGAAATGAACACTGAAGCTTTCTTT. Its translation: CASSRMGEMNTEAFF. The gene calls are TRBV14 and TRBJ1-1; no definite D call. This CDR3 contains 15 residues. CDR1 SGHDN and CDR2 FVKESK come from the germline V gene. V was clipped by 6 bases and J by 0 bases, with 14 bases between them.

This chain joins TRBV7-2 and TRBJ2-1; TRBD2 might be the D (6 bases). This CDR3 has 15 amino acids. The germline V gene has CDR1 SGHTA and CDR2 FQGNSA. V lost 4 bases to trimming and J lost 9 bases, with 19 bases between them. The DNA of the CDR3 is TGTGCCAGCAGCTCAAGACAGCGCCTGGAGGGTGAGCAGTTCTTC. It yields the protein CASSSRQRLEGEQFF. Filled out from reference TRBV7-2 and TRBJ2-1, the complete variable domain reads GAGVSQSPSNKVTEKGKDVELRCDPISGHTALYWYRQSLGQGLEFLIYFQGNSAPDKSGLPSDRFSAERTGGSVSTLTIQRTQQEDSAVYLCASSSRQRLEGEQFFGPGTRLTVL.

This clone appeared a single time. This chain joins TRBV5-1 and TRBJ2-2; 8 nucleotides agree with TRBD1. Germline values: CDR1 SGHRS, CDR2 YFSETQ. V gave up 2 bases and J gave up 1 base; unmatched junction bases: 7. The CDR3 extends over 17 amino acids. In DNA form, the CDR3 reads TGCGCCAGCAGCTTCCGACAGGGGCCCCTGAACACCGGGGAGCTGTTTTTT. Protein product: CASSFRQGPLNTGELFF.

The chain recombines TRBV12-3 or TRBV12-4 with TRBJ2-5; weak D call: TRBD2 (5 bases). The CDR3 runs to 12 residues. Trimming stripped 1 base from V and 7 bases from J, with 7 bases between. CDR3 in DNA: TGTGCCAGCAGTTTAGGGAGCGGGACCCAGTACTTC. Its translation is CASSLGSGTQYF.

The chain is built from TRBV28 and TRBJ2-5; 7 nucleotides align to TRBD1. V was pared by 4 bases and J by 2 bases, with 10 bases of the junction left unmatched. Germline loops: CDR1 MDHEN, CDR2 SYDVKM. The CDR3 has 16 amino acids. CDR3 loop: CASSSYQGQTQETQYF. The CDR3 nucleotides are TGTGCCAGCAGTTCGTACCAGGGACAGACACAAGAGACCCAGTACTTC.

The sample holds many counts of this clone. The rearrangement links TRBV18 to TRBJ2-2, with unresolved D. Germline-derived CDR1 and CDR2 are KGHSH and LQKENI. CDR3 length: 13 amino acids. V was pared by 5 bases and J by 4 bases, with 8 bases between. The chain's CDR3 is CASSSDLTGELFF. The CDR3 bases are TGTGCCAGCTCATCGGACCTCACCGGGGAGCTGTTTTTT. The full variable domain, completed using reference TRBV18 and TRBJ2-2, is NAGVMQNPRHLVRRRGQEARLRCSPMKGHSHVYWYRQLPEEGLKFMVYLQKENIIDESGMPKERFSAEFPKEGPSILRIQQVVRGDSAAYFCASSSDLTGELFFGEGSRLTVL.

The rearrangement joins TRBV19 to TRBJ2-1; the match to TRBD2 covers 7 bases. V was pared by 8 bases and J by 7 bases, with 8 bases of the junction left unmatched. This CDR3 contains 13 residues. Germline assignment: CDR1 LNHDA and CDR2 SQIVND (reference sequence). CDR3 DNA sequence: TGTGCCAGTGGAGGGACTATCCGTAATGAGCAGTTCTTC. Translating it yields CASGGTIRNEQFF. The complete variable domain, with remaining parts taken from reference TRBV19 and TRBJ2-1, reads DGGITQSPKYLFRKEGQNVTLSCEQNLNHDAMYWYRQDPGQGLRLIYYSQIVNDFQKGDIAEGYSVSREKKESFPLTVTSAQKNPTAFYLCASGGTIRNEQFFGPGTRLTVL.

The chain links TRBV7-9 to TRBJ1-1; TRBD1 aligns across 8 bases. From germline, CDR1 is SEHNR and CDR2 FQNEAQ (reference sequence). Germline trimming cut 5 bases from V and 4 bases from J; bases unmatched to any gene: 3. This CDR3 is 13 amino acids long. As DNA, the CDR3 is TGTGCCAGCAGCGTAACAGGGGGCACTGAAGCTTTCTTT. It is translated as CASSVTGGTEAFF.

This chain joins TRBV19 and TRBJ1-2; D is undetermined. Germline values: CDR1 LNHDA, CDR2 SQIVND (reference sequence). CDR3 size: 16 residues. V shed 6 bases and J shed 1 base, with 18 bases lying between them. The CDR3 region has the DNA TGTGCCAGTAGCGCGGCTAAGGGCCCTTTTAACTATGGCTACACCTTC. Its translation: CASSAAKGPFNYGYTF.

This chain uses TRBV2 with TRBJ1-2; 10 bases are shared with TRBD1. The trim removed 4 bases at V and 2 bases at J, leaving 1 base unmatched. Germline CDR1 reads SNHLY; CDR2 reads FYNNEI. This CDR3 spans 14 amino acids. The CDR3 nucleotides read TGTGCCAGCAGTGCGGACAGGGGGAACTATGGCTACACCTTC. Protein product: CASSADRGNYGYTF.

V is TRBV4-2 and J is TRBJ1-1, with D tentatively TRBD1 (5 bases). From germline, CDR1 is LGHNA and CDR2 YNFKEQ. Deletions cut 0 bases from V and 4 bases from J, with 12 bases between. The CDR3 sequence is 15 residues long. CDR3 DNA: TGTGCCAGCAGCCAAGAAGAGGGGTCGGGCACTGAAGCTTTCTTT. This translates into CASSQEEGSGTEAFF.

V gene TRBV27 combines with J gene TRBJ1-1, with D perhaps TRBD1 (5 bases). The germline V gene encodes CDR1 MNHEY and CDR2 SMNVEV (reference sequence). This CDR3 is 14 amino acids long. Trimming cost V 2 bases and J 0 bases, with 7 bases left between them. This chain's CDR3 is CASSLDSMNTEAFF. CDR3 DNA sequence: TGTGCCAGCAGTTTAGACAGTATGAACACTGAAGCTTTCTTT.

The chain couples TRBV15 to TRBJ2-6; 9 bases line up with TRBD1. The germline gives CDR1 LNHNV, CDR2 YYDKDF (reference sequence). This CDR3 comprises 19 residues. The junction had 12 bases not matched to a gene; V was cut back by 5 bases and J by 1 base. The CDR3 bases are TGTGCCACCAGCTTAAAATTAAGGGACAGGGCTTCTGGGGCCAACGTCCTGACTTTC. As protein: CATSLKLRDRASGANVLTF.

V and J are TRBV28 and TRBJ1-1; TRBD1 is a possible D gene (6 bases). Germline CDR1 and CDR2: MDHEN and SYDVKM. The ends were cut back, 5 bases at V and 5 bases at J, with 21 bases in the middle. CDR3 length: 16 amino acids. The CDR3: CASSPSVGGRRTEAFF. DNA of the CDR3: TGTGCCAGCAGTCCCTCGGTGGGGGGGCGACGGACTGAAGCTTTCTTT.

This chain connects TRBV10-3 to TRBJ2-7; possibly TRBD1 or TRBD2 for D (5 bases each). This CDR3 region has 12 residues. CDR1 is ENHRY and CDR2 is SYGVKD in the germline V gene. Trimming took off 10 bases at V and 1 base at J, with 11 bases between the two ends. Here the CDR3 reads CATGTSSYEQYF. The DNA of the CDR3 is TGTGCCACGGGGACCTCATCCTACGAGCAGTACTTC.

This chain connects TRBV19 to TRBJ1-1; D uncertain. Per germline, CDR1 LNHDA and CDR2 SQIVND (reference sequence). With 4 bases removed from V and 0 bases from J, the gap between germline ends came to 9 bases. The CDR3 loop spans 14 amino acids. In DNA, the CDR3 is TGTGCCAGTAGTAATCTACTAATGAACACTGAAGCTTTCTTT. Protein sequence: CASSNLLMNTEAFF.

This rearrangement joins TRBV6-4 to TRBJ2-1; either TRBD1 or TRBD2 may fit D (5 bases each). Trimming shortened V by 2 bases and J by 0 bases, and 14 bases separated the two germline ends. Germline lookup yields CDR1 MRHNA and CDR2 SNTAGT. The CDR3 is 17 amino acids. CDR3 DNA: TGTGCCAGCAGTGACCTTTCGGCAGGGAGCTCCTACAATGAGCAGTTCTTC. Translation: CASSDLSAGSSYNEQFF.

The rearrangement joins TRBV7-9 to TRBJ1-1; D possibly corresponds to TRBD1 (6 bases). The germline V gene has CDR1 SEHNR and CDR2 FQNEAQ (reference sequence). V lost 1 base and J 4 bases, leaving 10 bases between the germline ends. This CDR3 has 14 residues. CDR3 in amino acids: CASSLGATGTEAFF. The CDR3 DNA reads TGTGCCAGCAGCTTAGGGGCGACAGGCACTGAAGCTTTCTTT.

The V call is TRBV11-3, the J call TRBJ1-1; 7 nucleotides line up with TRBD1. The CDR3 has 13 amino acids. The germline V gene encodes CDR1 SGHNT and CDR2 YENEEA. V gave up 5 bases and J gave up 7 bases; unmatched junction bases: 7. CDR3 in DNA: TGTGCCAGCAGCCCGGGACAGCCCTTTGAAGCTTTCTTT. Its translation: CASSPGQPFEAFF.

The chain recombines TRBV6-2 or TRBV6-3 with TRBJ2-1, with D possibly matching TRBD1 (5 bases). Germline V lookup: CDR1 MNHEY, CDR2 SVGEGT. There are 14 residues in the CDR3. The V and J ends lost 5 bases and 2 bases respectively, with 10 bases between them. The CDR3 DNA follows: TGTGCCAGCAGTCGACAGAGACCCTACAATGAGCAGTTCTTC. Translating it yields CASSRQRPYNEQFF.